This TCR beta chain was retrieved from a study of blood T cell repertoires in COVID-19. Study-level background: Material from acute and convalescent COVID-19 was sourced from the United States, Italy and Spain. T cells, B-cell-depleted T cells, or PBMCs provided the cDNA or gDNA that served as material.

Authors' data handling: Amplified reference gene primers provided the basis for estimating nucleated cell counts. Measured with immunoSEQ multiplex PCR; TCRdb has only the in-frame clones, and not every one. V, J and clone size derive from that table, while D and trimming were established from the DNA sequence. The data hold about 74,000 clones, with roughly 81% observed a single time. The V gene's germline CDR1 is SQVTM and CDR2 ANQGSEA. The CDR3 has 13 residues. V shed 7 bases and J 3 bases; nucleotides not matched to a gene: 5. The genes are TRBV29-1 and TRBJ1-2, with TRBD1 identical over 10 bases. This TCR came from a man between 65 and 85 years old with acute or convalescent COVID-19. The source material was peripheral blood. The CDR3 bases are TGCAGCGCTGGGACAGGGGACCACTATGGCTACACCTTC. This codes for CSAGTGDHYGYTF.